The 10 T cell receptor beta chains listed next were all sequenced from one sample in a study of PD-1 blockade in classical Hodgkin lymphoma. The repertoire was sequenced with immunoSEQ multiplex PCR; TCRdb's copy has only in-frame clones and lacks some. The sample lists roughly 150,000 clones; under 85% were seen once. All patients relapsed after autologous stem cell transplantation, and brentuximab vedotin exposure varied. The input for sequencing was peripheral blood mononuclear cells (PBMCs), taken before the second cycle of nivolumab. These TCRs come from a human donor with classical Hodgkin lymphoma.

This rearrangement joins TRBV23-1 to TRBJ1-5; D not certain. TRBV23-1 is an open reading frame, and its role is uncertain. The CDR3 extends over 15 amino acids. Trimming removed 2 bases at V and 4 bases at J, with 12 bases between. The CDR3 is CASSQEGVGNQPQHF. The CDR3 DNA reads as TGCGCCAGCAGTCAAGAGGGAGTAGGAAATCAGCCCCAGCATTTT.

This sequence joins TRBV18 and TRBJ2-6; D remains ambiguous. CDR3 length: 15 residues. Trimming removed 3 bases from V and 4 bases from J, with 10 bases in between. The germline CDR1 and CDR2 sequences are KGHSH and LQKENI. The CDR3 loop is CASSPVATGANVLTF. CDR3 bases: TGTGCCAGCTCACCTGTTGCAACCGGGGCCAACGTCCTGACTTTC.

The chain combines TRBV5-6 with TRBJ2-7, with D unresolved. The length of the CDR3 is 11 residues. V was pared by 4 bases and J by 3 bases, with 5 bases between. In germline, CDR1 is SGHDT, CDR2 YYEEEE. The CDR3 DNA reads as TGTGCCAGCAGCCGTTTCTACGAGCAGTACTTC. This encodes CASSRFYEQYF.

This clone came up a few times. This chain uses TRBV7-3 with TRBJ2-5; 13 bases are a match to TRBD2. The CDR3 is 16 residues long. Trimming removed 4 bases from V and 1 base from J; junction bases left unmatched: 3. Germline V gene lookup returns CDR1 SGHTA and CDR2 FQGTGA. The DNA of the CDR3 is TGTGCCAGCAGCTCCGGACTAGCGGGGGCCCAAGAGACCCAGTACTTC. Its protein is CASSSGLAGAQETQYF.

The table lists this clone with a few counts. V usage is TRBV5-8 and J usage is TRBJ2-3, with D possibly TRBD2 on 5 matching bases. CDR3 size: 15 residues. Trimming left V 2 bases short and J 1 base short, with 11 bases between. Germline CDR1 is SGHTS and CDR2 is YDEGEE. CDR3 protein: CASSLSGYRTDTQYF. DNA of the CDR3: TGTGCCAGCAGCTTATCGGGGTATCGCACAGATACGCAGTATTTT.

This clone is a singleton in its sample. The chain combines TRBV18 with TRBJ2-7; 13 nucleotides line up with TRBD2. Germline loops: CDR1 KGHSH, CDR2 LQKENI. With 5 bases clipped from V and 4 bases from J, the junction kept 8 bases outside the gene matches. The CDR3 totals 16 residues. In DNA form, the CDR3 reads TGTGCCAGCTCAGCATCCCCGACTAGCGGGGGGTACGAGCAGTACTTC. Translation gives CASSASPTSGGYEQYF.

The chain carries TRBV11-2 and TRBJ1-1; 12 bases match TRBD1. With V trimmed by 3 bases and J by 0 bases, 5 bases remained unmatched. Germline V gene sequence: CDR1 SGHAT, CDR2 FQNNGV. The CDR3 has 17 amino acids. As DNA, the CDR3 is TGTGCCAGCAGCTTGGGACAGGGGGCTCTCATGAACACTGAAGCTTTCTTT. Amino acid sequence: CASSLGQGALMNTEAFF.

V gene TRBV18 combines with J gene TRBJ2-1; 9 positions agree with TRBD2. Unmatched junction bases numbered 7, after V lost 0 bases and J lost 4 bases. CDR1 KGHSH and CDR2 LQKENI come from the germline V gene. The CDR3 length is 17 residues. The DNA for the CDR3 is TGTGCCAGCTCACCACCCATGTCAACTAGCGGGTACAATGAGCAGTTCTTC. Residues: CASSPPMSTSGYNEQFF.

Points on this clone: A read error may explain this, as a much larger clone is one base away. This chain joins TRBV4-2 and TRBJ1-6; 10 nucleotides agree with TRBD1. CDR1 LGHNA and CDR2 YNFKEQ come from the germline V gene. J gave up 7 bases and V 5 bases, and 2 bases lay outside the gene matches. The CDR3 is 14 residues long. DNA of the CDR3: TGTGCCAGCAGCTCGGACAGGGGGAATTCACCCCTCCACTTT. Translation: CASSSDRGNSPLHF.

The V gene is TRBV4-1, the J gene TRBJ2-2; TRBD1 matches at 8 bases. With 0 bases clipped from V and 4 bases from J, the junction kept 4 bases outside the gene matches. There are 16 residues in the CDR3. Germline CDR1 MGHRA, CDR2 YSYEKL. The CDR3 is CASSQDGTGFTGELFF. CDR3 bases: TGCGCCAGCAGCCAAGATGGGACAGGTTTCACCGGGGAGCTGTTTTTT.